The clone carrying this T cell receptor (beta chain) was detected a few times. Its antigen is not identified. The sample belongs to a study of T cells in Graves' hyperthyroidism and ophthalmopathy. Regions amplified from RNA transcripts were the TCR beta CDR3 regions. A first-round RT-PCR of the TCR CDR3 used the HTBI primer set. One entry per CDR3 protein results from TCRdb running MiXCR on the multiplex PCR reads. The table has over 250,000 distinct CDR3 sequences, roughly 22% seen once; the top ten hold about 60%. Trimming took off 3 bases at V and 2 bases at J, with 19 bases between the two ends. The CDR3 runs 17 residues. Looked up from germline, CDR1 is SGHAT and CDR2 is FQNNGV. Study findings and constraints: A model of 13 V-J pairs discriminated ophthalmopathy from stable hyperthyroidism.

Orbital computed tomography, thyroid ultrasound, serum thyroxine and TRAb, and clinical symptoms together informed the diagnoses. The TCR originated in a man aged 30 to 45 with Graves' ophthalmopathy. The sequenced material came from blood. The V and J genes are TRBV11-2 and TRBJ2-5; maybe TRBD2 (5 bases). The CDR3 loop is CASSFRLQLGPQETQYF. In nucleotides, the CDR3 is TGTGCCAGCAGCTTTCGCCTCCAACTAGGGCCACAAGAGACCCAGTACTTC.